This T cell receptor (beta chain) was recorded in a study of control samples from healthy donors and cancer patients. The method was immunoSEQ multiplex PCR; TCRdb's version includes in-frame clones alone and lacks a portion of them. The sample lists about 230,000 clones, around 80% occurring once. Trimming took off 5 bases at V and 7 bases at J, with 15 bases between the two ends. The CDR3 contains 14 residues. The germline gives CDR1 SEHNR, CDR2 FQNEAQ (reference sequence). The V gene is TRBV7-9, the J gene TRBJ1-5; a weak D match, TRBD1 (5 bases). The clonotype originates from an older woman with lung cancer. The sequenced sample was PBMCs. DNA of the CDR3: TGTGCCAGCAGCGGTAGCTCAGAGGGGCAGCCCCAGCATTTT. Protein sequence: CASSGSSEGQPQHF.